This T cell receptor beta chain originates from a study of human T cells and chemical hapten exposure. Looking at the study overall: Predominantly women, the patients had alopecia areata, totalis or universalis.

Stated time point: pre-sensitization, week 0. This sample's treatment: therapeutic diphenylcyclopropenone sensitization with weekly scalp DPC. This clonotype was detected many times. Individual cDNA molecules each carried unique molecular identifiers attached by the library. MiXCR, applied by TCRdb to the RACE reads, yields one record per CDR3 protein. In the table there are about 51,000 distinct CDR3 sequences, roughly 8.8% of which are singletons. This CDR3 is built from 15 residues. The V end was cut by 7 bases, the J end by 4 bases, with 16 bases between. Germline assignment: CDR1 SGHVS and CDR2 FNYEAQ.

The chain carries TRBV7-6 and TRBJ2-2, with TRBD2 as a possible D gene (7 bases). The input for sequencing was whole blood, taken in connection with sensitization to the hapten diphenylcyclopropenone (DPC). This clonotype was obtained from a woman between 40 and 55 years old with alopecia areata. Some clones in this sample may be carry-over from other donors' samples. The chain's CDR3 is CASTFGGASTGELFF. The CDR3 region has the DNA TGTGCCAGCACTTTTGGGGGGGCTAGCACCGGGGAGCTGTTTTTT.